The 21 T cell receptor beta chains below all came from one sample that was sequenced in a study of spatial heterogeneity in lung cancer. The time point denotes: blood at routine non-recurrence follow-up after resection. The study sequenced unsorted whole RNA from tumor, nontumor lung or frozen PBMC. TCRdb re-analysed the 5' RACE reads in MiXCR, keeping a single row per CDR3 protein. This table has some 110,000 distinct CDR3 sequences, more than 9% appearing once. The source was PBMCs, collected at follow-up. All receptors come from a male donor with early-stage non-small cell lung cancer.

In this sample, this clonotype turned up many times. This chain links TRBV4-1 with TRBJ2-5; D gene unclear. The V gene's germline CDR1 is MGHRA and CDR2 YSYEKL. V was shortened by 0 bases and J by 13 bases, with 12 bases between the two germline ends. The CDR3 spans 12 residues. CDR3 nucleotide sequence: TGCGCCAGCAGCCAAGATCGAAAGAGGCTGTACTTC. It is translated as CASSQDRKRLYF.

The table lists this clonotype with many counts. This rearrangement joins TRBV11-3 to TRBJ1-1, with D uncertain. V was clipped by 5 bases and J by 0 bases, with 4 bases between them. Germline loops: CDR1 SGHNT, CDR2 YENEEA. The CDR3 is made up of 12 amino acids. This chain's CDR3 is CASSPLNTEAFF. CDR3 DNA sequence: TGTGCCAGCAGCCCCTTGAACACTGAAGCTTTCTTT.

The chain recombines TRBV11-2 with TRBJ2-7, with TRBD1 matching 9 bases. This CDR3 comprises 13 residues. J gave up 4 bases and V 6 bases, and 4 bases lay outside the gene matches. From germline, CDR1 is SGHAT and CDR2 FQNNGV. The CDR3 spells CASRSTGGYEQYF. In nucleotides, the CDR3 is TGTGCCAGCAGGTCGACAGGGGGTTACGAGCAGTACTTC.

This clonotype was counted a few times. The chain employs TRBV7-6 and TRBJ2-3; D ambiguous. Germline CDR1 and CDR2: SGHVS and FNYEAQ. V was cut by 1 base and J by 2 bases, with 7 bases left in between. There are 14 residues in the CDR3. The CDR3 DNA follows: TGTGCCAGCAGCTTAGGGTCGGACACAGATACGCAGTATTTT. Residues: CASSLGSDTDTQYF.

Comment on this clonotype: A much larger clone lies a single base off, so this may be a read error. The V gene is TRBV5-1, the J gene TRBJ2-3; D may be TRBD2 (5 bases). Trimming took off 2 bases at V and 2 bases at J, with 12 bases between the two ends. The V gene's germline CDR1 is SGHRS and CDR2 YFSETQ. This CDR3 contains 15 residues. The CDR3 coding sequence is TGCGCCAGCAGCTTTAAGCGGTCACACACAGATACGCAGTATTTT. This codes for CASSFKRSHTDTQYF. The full variable domain, with the rest looked up from reference TRBV5-1 and TRBJ2-3, is KAGVTQTPRYLIKTRGQQVTLSCSPISGHRSVSWYQQTPGQGLQFLFEYFSETQRNKGNFPGRFSGRQFSNSRSEMNVSTLELGDSALYLCASSFKRSHTDTQYFGPGTRLTVL.

The chain carries TRBV4-2 and TRBJ2-3, with 11 bases that match TRBD2. CDR3 size: 19 residues. V was clipped by 1 base and J by 0 bases; unmatched bases: 9. The germline CDR1 and CDR2 sequences are LGHNA and YNFKEQ. Here the CDR3 DNA reads TGTGCCAGCAGCCAAGTTACGACTAGCGGGGTAATCAGCACAGATACGCAGTATTTT. It is translated as CASSQVTTSGVISTDTQYF.

Many counts were recorded for this clonotype. This rearrangement joins TRBV11-2 to TRBJ1-6, with unresolved D. The V and J ends lost 5 bases and 7 bases respectively, with 9 bases between them. Per germline, CDR1 SGHAT and CDR2 FQNNGV. This CDR3 comprises 13 residues. The CDR3, as DNA: TGTGCCAGCAGCATGCCCGGGAATTCACCCCTCCACTTT. Translated: CASSMPGNSPLHF.

This clonotype was observed many times. The chain links TRBV3-1 to TRBJ1-1; D gene uncertain. Germline values: CDR1 LGHDT, CDR2 YNNKEL (reference sequence). V shed 1 base and J shed 5 bases, with 11 bases lying between them. The CDR3 spans 14 residues. This CDR3 is CASSQVGTGTEAFF. The CDR3 bases are TGTGCCAGCAGCCAAGTCGGAACGGGAACTGAAGCTTTCTTT.

The table lists this clonotype with a few counts. The V and J genes are TRBV28 and TRBJ2-2, with 7 bases matching TRBD1. Unmatched junction bases numbered 5, after V lost 10 bases and J lost 0 bases. Germline V lookup: CDR1 MDHEN, CDR2 SYDVKM. CDR3 size: 14 residues. The CDR3 DNA reads as TGTGCCACTCAGGGGGTGACGAACACCGGGGAGCTGTTTTTT. This sequence encodes CATQGVTNTGELFF. The whole variable domain, filled in from reference TRBV28 and TRBJ2-2, reads DVKVTQSSRYLVKRTGEKVFLECVQDMDHENMFWYRQDPGLGLRLIYFSYDVKMKEKGDIPEGYSVSREKKERFSLILESASTNQTSMYLCATQGVTNTGELFFGEGSRLTVL.

Ten or more counts support this clonotype. V gene TRBV28 combines with J gene TRBJ1-2, with 8 bases aligning to TRBD1. Per the germline V gene, CDR1 is MDHEN and CDR2 is SYDVKM. The CDR3 covers 16 residues. The trim removed 4 bases at V and 5 bases at J, leaving 12 bases unmatched. CDR3 sequence (DNA): TGTGCCAGCAGTTCACCACCAGGACAGGGCCGGTATGGCTACACCTTC. Translating gives CASSSPPGQGRYGYTF.

This clonotype was found many times. The J gene is TRBJ2-2, the V gene TRBV12-3 or TRBV12-4; D remains unclear. There are 13 residues in the CDR3. Trimming stripped 6 bases from V and 4 bases from J, with 9 bases between. The CDR3 nucleotides are TGTGCCAGCAGGCCCCCCACCACCGGGGAGCTGTTTTTT. As protein: CASRPPTTGELFF.

This CDR3 is CASSESVPPDTQYF. The CDR3 DNA is TGCGCCAGCAGTGAGTCGGTCCCCCCAGATACGCAGTATTTT. The chain couples TRBV10-2 to TRBJ2-3; no reliable D call. Germline CDR1 is WSHSY and CDR2 is SAAADI. Trimming shortened V by 0 bases and J by 4 bases, and 8 bases separated the two germline ends. This CDR3 has 14 residues.

V gene TRBV30 combines with J gene TRBJ2-3; 11 bases are a match to TRBD2. The V segment lost 0 bases and the J segment 5 bases; nucleotides outside the gene matches: 4. Germline V gives CDR1 GTSNPN, CDR2 SVGIG (reference sequence). The CDR3 runs 15 residues. The CDR3 DNA is TGTGCCTGGAGTGTTGTAGCGGGGGGGATAGATACGCAGTATTTT. Amino acid sequence: CAWSVVAGGIDTQYF. Based on the CDR3 plus reference TRBV30 and TRBJ2-3, the full variable domain is SQTIHQWPATLVQPVGSPLSLECTVEGTSNPNLYWYRQAAGRGLQLLFYSVGIGQISSEVPQNLSASRPQDRQFILSSKKLLLSDSGFYLCAWSVVAGGIDTQYFGPGTRLTVL.

There are a few counts of this clonotype. This chain connects TRBV7-2 to TRBJ1-6; unclear D gene. The germline V gene encodes CDR1 SGHTA and CDR2 FQGNSA. V was trimmed by 0 bases and J by 7 bases, leaving 10 bases between them. CDR3 length equals 15 residues. DNA for the CDR3: TGTGCCAGCAGCTTAGCTTCCCAGATGAATTCACCCCTCCACTTT. It translates to CASSLASQMNSPLHF.

This clonotype was counted a few times. This chain uses TRBV7-2 with TRBJ2-3, with a weak D call TRBD2 (5 bases). Germline CDR1 reads SGHTA; CDR2 reads FQGNSA. With 5 bases removed from V and 3 bases from J, the gap between germline ends came to 12 bases. The CDR3 contains 14 residues. The CDR3: CASSAGGGTDTQYF. The CDR3 bases are TGTGCCAGCAGCGCAGGCGGAGGAACAGATACGCAGTATTTT.

The V gene is TRBV19, the J gene TRBJ2-5; 8 nucleotides match TRBD1. There are 14 residues in the CDR3. Germline CDR1 LNHDA, CDR2 SQIVND (reference sequence). V lost 11 bases, J lost 4 bases, and 12 bases stayed unmatched. CDR3 bases: TGTGCCTGTCCGCCCCGGACAGGGAGAGAGACCCAGTACTTC. Amino acids: CACPPRTGRETQYF.

This clonotype was counted ten times or more. This chain links TRBV7-2 with TRBJ2-1, with a possible D match to TRBD2 (5 bases). Per the germline V gene, CDR1 is SGHTA and CDR2 is FQGNSA. There are 13 residues in the CDR3. The V end lost 5 bases, the J end lost 3 bases, and 8 bases lay between the germline ends. The CDR3 DNA is TGTGCCAGCAGCCCCGGGAACTACAATGAGCAGTTCTTC. Translated, it gives CASSPGNYNEQFF.

This clonotype was seen at least ten times. CDR3 nucleotides: TGCGCCAGCAGCCAGGACGCCGGGAATGGCTACACCTTC. This sequence encodes CASSQDAGNGYTF. The chain has TRBV4-1 and TRBJ1-2; D remains ambiguous. Germline CDR1 is MGHRA and CDR2 is YSYEKL. The V end lost 3 bases, the J end lost 6 bases, and 11 bases lay between the germline ends. CDR3 length equals 13 residues.

This chain joins TRBV7-9 and TRBJ2-1; D not resolved. V gave up 1 base and J gave up 5 bases, with 12 bases separating them. The CDR3 is 15 residues long. Germline V lookup: CDR1 SEHNR, CDR2 FQNEAQ (reference sequence). CDR3 sequence: CASSLGSTAHNEQFF. In nucleotides, the CDR3 is TGTGCCAGCAGCTTAGGGTCGACGGCCCACAATGAGCAGTTCTTC.

This clonotype was observed at least ten times. The rearrangement uses TRBV10-3 and TRBJ1-2, with D unresolved. Germline CDR1 ENHRY, CDR2 SYGVKD. V gave up 9 bases and J gave up 6 bases, with 11 bases separating them. CDR3 length equals 11 residues. The CDR3 loop is CAIQDGNGYTF. The CDR3 nucleotides read TGTGCCATTCAAGACGGAAATGGCTACACCTTC.

The gene calls are TRBV19 and TRBJ1-1; 7 nucleotides line up with TRBD1. V was pared by 6 bases and J by 3 bases, with 7 bases of the junction left unmatched. The CDR3 is made up of 14 amino acids. Germline V gene lookup returns CDR1 LNHDA and CDR2 SQIVND (reference sequence). The chain's CDR3 is CASRLTGLYTEAFF. The CDR3 bases are TGTGCCAGTAGACTGACAGGGTTGTACACTGAAGCTTTCTTT.